Below are 10 T cell receptor beta chains sequenced from a single sample in a study of T cell repertoires in cytomegalovirus infection. TCRdb independently ran MiXCR on the reads; one entry per CDR3 protein. The sample lists 600,000 to 800,000 distinct CDR3 sequences, 24% occurring once. Sample: CD8+ T cells from PBMCs. The origin of the receptors is a human donor in good health (CMV status not recorded). Some clones in this sample may be carry-over from other donors' samples.

V gene TRBV11-2 combines with J gene TRBJ2-1, with a possible D match to TRBD2 (6 bases). The germline V and J ends were trimmed by 5 bases and 4 bases, with 18 bases remaining between them. The V gene's germline CDR1 is SGHAT and CDR2 FQNNGV. CDR3 length equals 16 residues. The CDR3 nucleotides are TGTGCCAGCAGCCAGAGCGGGTGGGGCCCTTACAATGAGCAGTTCTTC. Amino acids: CASSQSGWGPYNEQFF.

The CDR3 sequence: CASSSNREQFF. The DNA of the CDR3 is TGTGCCAGCAGTTCGAACAGGGAGCAGTTCTTC. V and J are TRBV12-3 or TRBV12-4 and TRBJ2-1, with a weak D call TRBD1 (5 bases). The length of the CDR3 is 11 residues. The V end lost 4 bases, the J end lost 10 bases, and 8 bases lay between the germline ends.

With respect to this clonotype: This sequence may be a read error, since a much larger clone differs from it by one base. This rearrangement joins TRBV7-6 to TRBJ1-5; D is undetermined. This CDR3 contains 15 residues. Per germline, CDR1 SGHVS and CDR2 FNYEAQ. This chain's CDR3 is CASSPLAISNQPQQF. The CDR3 DNA is TGTGCCAGCAGCCCACTGGCGATTAGCAATCAGCCCCAGCAATTT. Looking up the rest from reference TRBV7-6 and TRBJ1-5 gives the full variable domain: GAGVSQSPRYKVTKRGQDVALRCDPISGHVSLYWYRQALGQGPEFLTYFNYEAQQDKSGLPNDRFSAERPEGSISTLTIQRTEQRDSAMYRCASSPLAISNQPQQFGDGTRLSIL.

The V and J genes are TRBV6-6 and TRBJ2-4; unclear D gene. The CDR3 runs 17 residues. The germline V gene has CDR1 MNHNY and CDR2 SVGAGI (reference sequence). V was cut by 0 bases and J by 3 bases, with 15 bases left in between. In DNA, the CDR3 is TGTGCCAGCAGTTACTCGAGCTGGGAAGGCGACAAAAACATTCAGTACTTC. Translation: CASSYSSWEGDKNIQYF.

The chain links TRBV19 to TRBJ2-1, with 11 bases aligning to TRBD2. This CDR3 is 20 amino acids long. In germline, CDR1 is LNHDA, CDR2 SQIVND (reference sequence). J gave up 7 bases and V 7 bases, and 24 bases lay outside the gene matches. The CDR3 DNA reads as TGTGCCAGTACCCCCAAGGCTCGGGCTAGCGGGGGGACTTTCTGGAATGAGCAGTTCTTC. This codes for CASTPKARASGGTFWNEQFF.

This clonotype showed up many times. This chain joins TRBV7-9 and TRBJ2-7; the match to TRBD1 covers 10 bases. CDR3 length equals 16 residues. J gave up 2 bases and V 6 bases, and 10 bases lay outside the gene matches. Germline-derived CDR1 and CDR2 are SEHNR and FQNEAQ (reference sequence). For the CDR3, the DNA is TGTGCCAGCAGTGGACAGGGGGGTAGGCGACCCTACGAGCAGTACGTC. It codes for CASSGQGGRRPYEQYV.

This clonotype was detected only a few times. This chain joins TRBV7-6 and TRBJ2-7; 8 bases map to TRBD1. The CDR3 extends over 13 amino acids. With 5 bases clipped from V and 6 bases from J, the junction kept 6 bases outside the gene matches. Germline V gives CDR1 SGHVS, CDR2 FNYEAQ. CDR3 bases: TGTGCCAGCAGCCAGGTAGACAGGGGCGAGCAGTACTTC. It encodes CASSQVDRGEQYF. Filled out from reference TRBV7-6 and TRBJ2-7, the complete variable domain reads GAGVSQSPRYKVTKRGQDVALRCDPISGHVSLYWYRQALGQGPEFLTYFNYEAQQDKSGLPNDRFSAERPEGSISTLTIQRTEQRDSAMYRCASSQVDRGEQYFGPGTRLTVT.

This chain joins TRBV2 and TRBJ2-1; 8 bases align to TRBD2. This CDR3 is 13 amino acids long. Losses at the gene ends were 8 bases for V and 8 bases for J; bases not matched to a gene: 8. Germline V gene sequence: CDR1 SNHLY, CDR2 FYNNEI. The CDR3 coding sequence is TGTGCCAGCGAGACGGGGGGGCCCTATGAGCAGTTCTTC. This encodes CASETGGPYEQFF.

About this clonotype itself: This clone may be a read error of a much larger clone one base away. The chain employs TRBV7-2 and TRBJ1-4; unclear D gene. The CDR3 sequence is 16 residues long. Germline V gene lookup returns CDR1 SGHTA and CDR2 FQGNSA. In nucleotides, the CDR3 is TGTGTCAGCAGCTCCCGTGGCCCAGACGGCAATGAAAAACTGTTTTTT. This translates into CVSSSRGPDGNEKLFF.

This clonotype occurred many times. The chain combines TRBV4-1 with TRBJ2-3; D is unclear. The germline V gene has CDR1 MGHRA and CDR2 YSYEKL. V was cut by 1 base and J by 4 bases, with 0 bases left in between. This CDR3 contains 11 residues. CDR3 nucleotide sequence: TGCGCCAGCAGCCAAGCAGATACGCAGTATTTT. Protein sequence: CASSQADTQYF.